A few counts support the clone carrying this T cell receptor beta chain. These data belong to a study of identical twins. From the 5' RACE reads, TCRdb called clonotypes with MiXCR, one entry per CDR3 protein. The sample has 520,000 or so distinct CDR3 sequences, roughly a fifth seen once. The CDR3 is 15 residues long. J gave up 6 bases and V 2 bases, and 4 bases lay outside the gene matches. These same records also appear under a second study, on T cells expressing NK-cell markers. That investigation notes: According to the study, TCR beta repertoires originated from sorted CD3+CD56+NKG2C+, CD3+CD56+NKG2C- and CD3+CD56-NKG2C+ T cells.

Sequenced: CD4+ T cells sorted from blood. V usage is TRBV12-3 or TRBV12-4 and J usage is TRBJ2-3; 11 nucleotides match TRBD2. This TCR was sampled from a woman younger than 35 in good health. The CDR3 DNA is TGTGCCAGCAGTTTACGGTCTAGCGGGGGGGATACGCAGTATTTT. Its translation is CASSLRSSGGDTQYF.